The text below deals with one T cell receptor (beta chain). The assay was immunoSEQ multiplex PCR, and TCRdb's table has in-frame clones only and misses some. The sample includes 34,000 or so clones, 88% seen only once; the top ten take 5% to 8%. The CDR3 contains 14 residues. V dropped 3 bases and J dropped 6; count of bases not matched to a gene: 4. Germline lookup yields CDR1 SGDLS and CDR2 YYNGEE. The data belong to a study of PD-1 and CTLA-4 blockade in melanoma. The source was CD8+ T cells from peripheral blood, collected from a patient given anti-PD-1 treatment. The J gene is TRBJ2-1, the V gene TRBV9, with 9 positions matching TRBD2. This receptor was taken from a human donor with melanoma. CDR3 amino acids: CASSASGGLNEQFF. In DNA, the CDR3 is TGTGCCAGCAGCGCCAGCGGGGGGCTCAATGAGCAGTTCTTC.